The source of this T cell receptor (beta chain) is a study of cytomegalovirus exposure and HLA in healthy donors. The germline CDR1 and CDR2 sequences are SGHRS and YFSETQ. The length of the CDR3 is 14 residues. Trimming cost V 4 bases and J 6 bases; bases outside gene matches: 6. Findings and limits, study-wide: Common viral pathogens seemed, in a later analysis, to connect with several of the most significant clusters. Researchers reported in a later analysis that a missense DCLRE1C variant was tied to TCR beta V- and J-gene trimming. Among CMV-associated TCR beta chains, most appeared HLA-restricted in a later analysis.

It was with 60 Vbeta and 13 Jbeta primers that the PCR ran. Using immunoSEQ multiplex PCR, the repertoire was profiled, and TCRdb retains in-frame clones only, with some absent. Recorded for this sample: tens of thousands of clones. In the case of this clone: Its antigen is still unknown.

Sequencing was performed on PBMCs. This TCR was recovered from a woman aged 25 to 39 in good health and CMV-seropositive. This chain links TRBV5-1 with TRBJ2-1; 8 nucleotides line up with TRBD1. The CDR3 nucleotides read TGCGCCAGCAGCCAACGGACAGGGACCAATGAGCAGTTCTTC. Amino acid sequence: CASSQRTGTNEQFF.